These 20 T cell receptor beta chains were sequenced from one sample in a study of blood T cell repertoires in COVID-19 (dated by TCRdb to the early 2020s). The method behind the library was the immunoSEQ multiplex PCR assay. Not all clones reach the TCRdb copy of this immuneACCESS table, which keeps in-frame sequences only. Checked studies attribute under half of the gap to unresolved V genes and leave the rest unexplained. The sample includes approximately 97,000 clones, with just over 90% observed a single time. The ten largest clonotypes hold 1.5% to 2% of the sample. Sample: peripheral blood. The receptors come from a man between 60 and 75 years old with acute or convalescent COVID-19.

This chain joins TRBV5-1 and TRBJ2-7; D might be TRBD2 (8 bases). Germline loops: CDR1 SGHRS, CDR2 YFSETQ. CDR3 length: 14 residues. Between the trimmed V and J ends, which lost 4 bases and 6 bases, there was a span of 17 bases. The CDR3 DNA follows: TGCGCCAGCAGCCCCCGGGAGGGGGCATCCGAGCAGTACTTC. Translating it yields CASSPREGASEQYF.

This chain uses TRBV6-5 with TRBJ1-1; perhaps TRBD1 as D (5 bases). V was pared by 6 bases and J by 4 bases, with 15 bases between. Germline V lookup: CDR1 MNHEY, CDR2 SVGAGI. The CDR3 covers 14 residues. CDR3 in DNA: TGTGCCAGCAGGGTACAGGACGTGGGCACTGAAGCTTTCTTT. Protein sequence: CASRVQDVGTEAFF.

The CDR3 region is CASSPRGTGLEAFF. Here the CDR3 DNA reads TGTGCCAGCAGCCCTCGAGGGACAGGGCTTGAAGCTTTCTTT. The V call is TRBV3-1 (or the pseudogene TRBV3-2), the J call TRBJ1-1, with 9 bases identical to TRBD1. Germline-derived CDR1 and CDR2 are LGHDT and YNNKEL (reference sequence). The trim removed 4 bases at V and 7 bases at J, leaving 7 bases unmatched. The CDR3 spans 14 residues.

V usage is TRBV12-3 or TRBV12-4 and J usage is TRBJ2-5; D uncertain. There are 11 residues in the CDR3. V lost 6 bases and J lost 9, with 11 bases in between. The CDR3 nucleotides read TGTGCCAGCAGCTCCCTCAGATCCCAGTACTTC. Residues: CASSSLRSQYF.

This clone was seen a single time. The CDR3 DNA sequence: TGTGCCAGCACCGACAGGGGGATGGGAAGCGGGGAGCTGTTTTTT. This gives the protein CASTDRGMGSGELFF. The chain couples TRBV6-5 to TRBJ2-2, with 9 bases aligning to TRBD1. This CDR3 contains 15 residues. Per germline, CDR1 MNHEY and CDR2 SVGAGI. V was clipped by 7 bases and J by 7 bases; unmatched bases: 10.

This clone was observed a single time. This CDR3 is CASRNSIYGYTF. CDR3 sequence (DNA): TGTGCCAGCAGAAACTCAATCTATGGCTACACCTTC. The chain joins TRBV6-5 to TRBJ1-2; D gene ambiguous. Germline values: CDR1 MNHEY, CDR2 SVGAGI. The length of the CDR3 is 12 residues. V was trimmed by 6 bases and J by 4 bases, leaving 9 bases between them.

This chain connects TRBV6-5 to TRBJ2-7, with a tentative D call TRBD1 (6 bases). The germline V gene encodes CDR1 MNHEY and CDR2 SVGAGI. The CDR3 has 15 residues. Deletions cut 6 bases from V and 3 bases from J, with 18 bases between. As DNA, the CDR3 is TGTGCCAGCAGCCAGGAACCAGGGGTGATCTACGAGCAGTACTTC. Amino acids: CASSQEPGVIYEQYF.

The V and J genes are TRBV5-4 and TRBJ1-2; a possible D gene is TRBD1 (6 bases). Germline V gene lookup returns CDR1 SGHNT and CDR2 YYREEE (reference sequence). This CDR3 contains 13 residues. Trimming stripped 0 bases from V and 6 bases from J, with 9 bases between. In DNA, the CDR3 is TGTGCCAGCAGCTTGGCCGACAGGAATGGCTACACCTTC. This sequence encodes CASSLADRNGYTF.

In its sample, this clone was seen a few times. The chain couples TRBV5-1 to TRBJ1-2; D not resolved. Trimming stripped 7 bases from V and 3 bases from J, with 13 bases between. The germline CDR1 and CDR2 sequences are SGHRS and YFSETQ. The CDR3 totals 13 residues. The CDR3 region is CASSKRGDYGYTF. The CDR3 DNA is TGCGCCAGCTCCAAGCGGGGTGACTATGGCTACACCTTC.

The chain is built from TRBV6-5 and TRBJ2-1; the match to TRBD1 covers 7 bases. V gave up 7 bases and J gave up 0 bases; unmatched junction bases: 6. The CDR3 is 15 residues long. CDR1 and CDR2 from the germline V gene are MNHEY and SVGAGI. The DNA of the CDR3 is TGTGCCAGCAATTCGGACAGGAGCTCCTACAATGAGCAGTTCTTC. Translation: CASNSDRSSYNEQFF.

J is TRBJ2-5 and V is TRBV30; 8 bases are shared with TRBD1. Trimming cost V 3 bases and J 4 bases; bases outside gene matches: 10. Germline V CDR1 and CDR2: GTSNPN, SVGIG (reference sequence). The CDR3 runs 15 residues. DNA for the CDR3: TGTGCCTGGAGCTTCGCAGGGGGCTCGGGAGAGACCCAGTACTTC. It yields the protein CAWSFAGGSGETQYF.

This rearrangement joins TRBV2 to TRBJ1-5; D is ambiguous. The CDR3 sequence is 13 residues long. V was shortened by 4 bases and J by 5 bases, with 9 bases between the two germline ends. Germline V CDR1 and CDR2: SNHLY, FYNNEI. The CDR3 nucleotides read TGTGCCAGCAGTGTGGAGTTGGATCAGCCCCAGCATTTT. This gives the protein CASSVELDQPQHF. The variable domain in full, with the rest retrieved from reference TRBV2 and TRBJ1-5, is EPEVTQTPSHQVTQMGQEVILRCVPISNHLYFYWYRQILGQKVEFLVSFYNNEISEKSEIFDDQFSVERPDGSNFTLKIRSTKLEDSAMYFCASSVELDQPQHFGDGTRLSIL.

In DNA form, the CDR3 reads TGTGCCAGCAGCTTGGGGACAGGGAATCAGCCCCAGCATTTT. Amino acids: CASSLGTGNQPQHF. The V gene is TRBV5-8, the J gene TRBJ1-5, with 8 bases lining up with TRBD1. The CDR3 runs to 14 residues. V lost 0 bases to trimming and J lost 4 bases; unmatched junction nucleotides: 0. Per the germline V gene, CDR1 is SGHTS and CDR2 is YDEGEE.

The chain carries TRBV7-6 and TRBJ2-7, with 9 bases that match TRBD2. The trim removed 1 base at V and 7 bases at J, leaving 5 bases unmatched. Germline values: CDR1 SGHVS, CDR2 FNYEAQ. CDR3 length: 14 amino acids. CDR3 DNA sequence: TGTGCCAGCAGCTTAGAAGCGGGGGGCCCGGAGCAGTACTTC. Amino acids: CASSLEAGGPEQYF. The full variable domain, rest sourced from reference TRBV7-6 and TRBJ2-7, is GAGVSQSPRYKVTKRGQDVALRCDPISGHVSLYWYRQALGQGPEFLTYFNYEAQQDKSGLPNDRFSAERPEGSISTLTIQRTEQRDSAMYRCASSLEAGGPEQYFGPGTRLTVT.

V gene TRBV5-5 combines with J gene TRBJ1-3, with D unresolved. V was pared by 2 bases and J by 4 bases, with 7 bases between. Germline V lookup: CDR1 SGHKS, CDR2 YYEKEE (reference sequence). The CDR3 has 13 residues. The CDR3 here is CASSFATGNTIYF. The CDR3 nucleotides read TGTGCCAGCAGCTTTGCCACAGGAAACACCATATATTTT.

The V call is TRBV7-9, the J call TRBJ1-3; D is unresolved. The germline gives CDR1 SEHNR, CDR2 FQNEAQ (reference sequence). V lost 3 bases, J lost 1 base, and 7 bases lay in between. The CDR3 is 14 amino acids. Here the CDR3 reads CASSFRSSGNTIYF. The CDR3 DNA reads TGTGCCAGCAGCTTTAGGAGTTCTGGAAACACCATATATTTT.

The CDR3 nucleotides are TGCGCCAGCAGCGTGGAGGTGTGGGGACACCCAACGGGGAGCACAGATACGCAGTATTTT. It translates to CASSVEVWGHPTGSTDTQYF. The V gene is TRBV5-1, the J gene TRBJ2-3, with D perhaps TRBD1 (6 bases). Trimming removed 4 bases at V and 0 bases at J, with 27 bases between. Germline V CDR1 and CDR2: SGHRS, YFSETQ. The CDR3 is made up of 20 amino acids.

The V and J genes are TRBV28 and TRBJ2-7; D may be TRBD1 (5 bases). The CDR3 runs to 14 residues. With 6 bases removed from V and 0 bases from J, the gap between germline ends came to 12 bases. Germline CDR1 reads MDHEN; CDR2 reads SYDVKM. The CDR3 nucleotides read TGTGCCAGCAGAAGACAGAAGCACTCCTACGAGCAGTACTTC. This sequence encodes CASRRQKHSYEQYF.

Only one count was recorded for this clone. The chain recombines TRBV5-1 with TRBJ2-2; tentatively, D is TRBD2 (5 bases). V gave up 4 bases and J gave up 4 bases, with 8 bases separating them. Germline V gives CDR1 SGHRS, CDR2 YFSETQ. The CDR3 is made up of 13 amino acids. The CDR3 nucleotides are TGCGCCAGCAGCCCCGAGGGCACCGGGGAGCTGTTTTTT. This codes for CASSPEGTGELFF.

As DNA, the CDR3 is TGTGCTAGTGGTTCTAGGATGAATCAGCCCCAGCATTTT. Amino acids: CASGSRMNQPQHF. V gene TRBV12-5 combines with J gene TRBJ1-5; D is unresolved. V shed 4 bases and J shed 4 bases, with 8 bases lying between them. Germline values: CDR1 LGHNT, CDR2 FRNRAP. The CDR3 runs 13 residues.